Listed below are T cell receptor beta chains from one sample, sequenced in a study of T cells and Merkel cell carcinoma outcomes. Generated by immunoSEQ multiplex PCR, the TCRdb table keeps only in-frame clones and is missing some. The sample comprises over 15,000 clones, approximately 80% of which are singletons, and 7% to 9% rests with the top ten. The sequenced sample consisted of tumor tissue from Merkel cell carcinoma. These TCRs come from a human donor with Merkel cell carcinoma. CDR3s leave out the opening cysteine and the closing phenylalanine or tryptophan. A D gene is named only where the DNA matches it firmly.

v_gene	d_gene	CDR3aa
TRBV13	NA	ASSSPGSGSYNEQF
TRBV19	NA	ASSIVHGDTQY
TRBV4-2	NA	ASSQDAPDTQY
TRBV10-2	TRBD2	ASRETSGTSTDTQY
TRBV2	NA	ASKGYPSNQPQH
TRBV2	TRBD1	ASRGDRGLYGYT
TRBV27	TRBD1	ASSWTGDSFYEQY
TRBV30	NA	AWSVLQQETQY
TRBV7-2	TRBD2	ASSPIAGGLRTGELF
TRBV28	TRBD2	ASIPNGLAGGSSYEQY
TRBV28	NA	ASTRSGYEQY
TRBV5-5	TRBD2	ASSRDGLAGGYEQY
TRBV7-2	NA	ASSYSRGGAGGELF
TRBV5-4	NA	ASSSGPGGDEKLF
TRBV5-1	TRBD1	ASSLGGAGGTEAF
TRBV7-9	NA	ASSLGVSWDTQY